This T cell receptor (beta chain) was retrieved from a study of identical twins. With V trimmed by 2 bases and J by 4 bases, 14 bases remained unmatched. The CDR3 sequence is 17 residues long. Germline CDR1 and CDR2: SGHAT and FQNNGV. Healthy Caucasian donors formed the entire cohort. This clonotype has a handful of counts. Antigen specificity is unknown. General study points: The same donors were not followed; conclusions instead depended on cross-sectional statistical analysis.

Each CDR3 protein gets one entry after TCRdb re-called the 5' RACE reads with MiXCR. Of 700,000 or so distinct CDR3 sequences in the sample, approximately 9% were seen once. These data also formed part of another study, on yellow fever vaccine responses in identical twins.

The rearrangement joins TRBV11-2 to TRBJ2-7, with TRBD2 identical over 7 bases. The sequence came from a woman under 30 in good health. The sequencing sample was made of PBMCs. Here the CDR3 reads CASSLLTLAGVGYEQYF. The CDR3, as DNA: TGTGCCAGCAGCTTATTAACTTTGGCGGGAGTGGGGTACGAGCAGTACTTC.